The clone carrying this T cell receptor beta chain has a count of ten or more. This entry belongs to a study of T cells after yellow fever vaccination. TCRdb processed the 5' RACE reads anew with MiXCR; each CDR3 protein has one entry. The sample has about 130,000 distinct CDR3 sequences; roughly 6.7% are singletons. Germline CDR1 and CDR2: MNHEY and SVGAGI. The CDR3 has 14 residues. The V end lost 2 bases, the J end lost 5 bases, and 12 bases lay between the germline ends. The TCR sequence derives from a man between 18 and 29 years old who received the YFV17D yellow fever vaccine. The chain employs TRBV6-5 and TRBJ1-1; weak D call: TRBD1 (6 bases). The sequencing here drew on CD4+ T cells sorted from PBMCs, taken approximately 11 days after the first yellow fever vaccination. The CDR3 sequence: CASSYSGGGTEAFF. The CDR3 DNA is TGTGCCAGCAGTTACAGTGGAGGGGGAACTGAAGCTTTCTTT.